The rows below give T cell receptor beta chains drawn from one sample of a study of CD8 T cells in ankylosing spondylitis. TCRdb fed the 5' RACE reads into MiXCR, producing one record per CDR3 protein. Of about 110,000 distinct CDR3 sequences in the sample, approximately 25% are singletons; the top ten hold about 12%. Sample: synovial fluid, either unsorted or a sorted T cell fraction (not recorded which). These receptors were collected from a male donor with ankylosing spondylitis. Each CDR3 is given with its conserved first and last residue. A D gene is named only where the DNA matches it firmly. Only some rows state a clone size, as once, few, many or a class for expanded clones.

v_call,clone_size,d_call,j_call,cdr3_nt,cdr3_aa
TRBV20-1,many,.,TRBJ2-5,TGCAGTGTATTTGGCAGCTCGCGATCGTACCAAGAGACCCAGTACTTC,CSVFGSSRSYQETQYF
TRBV10-3,.,.,TRBJ2-1,TGTGCCATCAAAACAGGGGGGGACAATGAGCAGTTCTTC,CAIKTGGDNEQFF
TRBV7-2,.,.,TRBJ1-1,TGTGCCAGCAGCTTTCAAAGGGGGGACACTGAAGCTTTCTTT,CASSFQRGDTEAFF
TRBV29-1,.,.,TRBJ2-3,TGCAGCGTTGGGCGGTACACAGATACGCAGTATTTT,CSVGRYTDTQYF
TRBV20-1,.,.,TRBJ2-5,TGCAGTGCTAGAGATCGGGTTGCGTTCCAAGAGACCCAGTACTTC,CSARDRVAFQETQYF
TRBV4-2,few,.,TRBJ1-2,TGTGCCAGCAGCCACGTGGCAGGGGACTATGGCTACACCTTC,CASSHVAGDYGYTF
TRBV5-1,.,TRBD2,TRBJ2-1,TGCGCCAGCAGCGATAGACTAGCGGGATTGAAGTTCTTC,CASSDRLAGLKFF
TRBV7-2,few,.,TRBJ2-2,TGTGCCAGCAGCTCCCTATCCCGTGACACCGGGGAGCTGTTTTTT,CASSSLSRDTGELFF
TRBV27,.,TRBD1,TRBJ1-2,TGTGCCAGCAGTTTATCTACGGGACAGCTCTATGGCTACACCTTC,CASSLSTGQLYGYTF
TRBV29-1,few,TRBD2,TRBJ2-1,TGCAGCGGTAAGAAGGCGGGAGGCTATGAGCAGTTCTTC,CSGKKAGGYEQFF
TRBV24-1,few,.,TRBJ2-2,TGTGCCACCAGTGATCTGGGGGCCACGAACACCGGGGAGCTGTTTTTT,CATSDLGATNTGELFF
TRBV20-1,few,TRBD2,TRBJ2-3,TGCAGTGCTAGCAGTCGAGCGGGGCTCACGGATACGCAGTATTTT,CSASSRAGLTDTQYF
TRBV4-1,few,TRBD2,TRBJ2-1,TGCGCCAGCAGCCCGGGATGGGGGGGAGCCCCCTACAATGAGCAGTTCTTC,CASSPGWGGAPYNEQFF
TRBV7-8,many,.,TRBJ2-7,TGTGCCAGCAGCTTAGCAGAGGGCGGCGAGCAGTACTTC,CASSLAEGGEQYF
TRBV5-5,many,TRBD2,TRBJ2-1,TGTGCCAGCAGCAGAGCGGGAGGGGAGTCGCAGTTCTTC,CASSRAGGESQFF
TRBV9,few,TRBD1,TRBJ2-6,TGTGCCAGCAGCGTAGAACGGTCGGACAGGGGAAGACTGGGAGCTGGGGCCAACGTCCTGACTTTC,CASSVERSDRGRLGAGANVLTF
TRBV12-3/TRBV12-4,many,.,TRBJ2-2,TGTGCCAGCAGAAAAGACATCACCGGGGAGCTGTTTTTT,CASRKDITGELFF
TRBV24-1,many,.,TRBJ2-3,TGTGCCACCAGTGATTCGACTGGATGGGTAGATACGCAGTATTTT,CATSDSTGWVDTQYF
TRBV3-1,few,.,TRBJ2-1,TGTGCCAGCAGTTCACTGGCGGGCAATGAGCAGTTCTTC,CASSSLAGNEQFF
TRBV25-1,many,TRBD1,TRBJ2-7,TGTGCCAGCAGTGAGATGACAGGGGTGGGCGAGCAGTACTTC,CASSEMTGVGEQYF
TRBV5-1,.,.,TRBJ1-4,TGCGCCAGCAGCTTGGCCGTCGGCGCCCCTAATGAAAAACTGTTTTTT,CASSLAVGAPNEKLFF
TRBV5-1,.,TRBD1,TRBJ2-2,TGCGCCAGCAGCTTGATCTGGACAGGCCGTTACACCGGGGAGCTGTTTTTT,CASSLIWTGRYTGELFF
TRBV24-1,many,TRBD2,TRBJ2-2,TGTGCCACCAGTGAGGTCCTCGGACTAGCGGGAGACACCGGGGAGCTGTTTTTT,CATSEVLGLAGDTGELFF
TRBV20-1,few,TRBD2,TRBJ2-1,TGCAGTGCCCACACTAGCGGATACAATGAGCAGTTCTTC,CSAHTSGYNEQFF
TRBV20-1,.,TRBD2,TRBJ2-3,TGCAGTGCTTATAGCGGGTCTAGCACAGATACGCAGTATTTT,CSAYSGSSTDTQYF
TRBV12-3/TRBV12-4,.,TRBD1,TRBJ1-5,TGTGCCAGCAGTCCGGGACAGGCCTATCAGCCCCAGCATTTT,CASSPGQAYQPQHF
TRBV20-1,few,.,TRBJ2-7,TGCAGTGCTGGACCCTCCTACGAGCAGTACTTC,CSAGPSYEQYF
TRBV12-3/TRBV12-4,few,.,TRBJ1-6,TGTGCCAGCAGTTTTCAGGGACTTAATTCACCCCTCCACTTT,CASSFQGLNSPLHF
TRBV20-1,.,TRBD1,TRBJ2-7,TGCAGTGCTAGAGTCGACAGGGGAGCCTACGAGCAGTACTTC,CSARVDRGAYEQYF
TRBV5-5,many,.,TRBJ1-2,TGTGCCAGCAGCAAGATCCAGGGGCCACCCGTCTATGGCTACACCTTC,CASSKIQGPPVYGYTF
TRBV30,.,.,TRBJ1-2,TGTCTGTATGAGAGAGACTATGGCTACACCTTC,CLYERDYGYTF
TRBV4-1,.,.,TRBJ2-4,TGCGCCAGCAGCCAAGATTACCGGCTCAAAAACATTCAGTACTTC,CASSQDYRLKNIQYF
TRBV7-2,many,.,TRBJ2-1,TGTGCCAGCAGCTTGTTTGCGGGAGAGCAGTTCTTC,CASSLFAGEQFF
TRBV15,few,.,TRBJ1-1,TGTGCCACCAGCAGAACCGAACGTACTGAAGCTTTCTTT,CATSRTERTEAFF
TRBV11-3,few,.,TRBJ1-1,TGTGCCAGCAGCAGGGGAGCAGAGGACACTGAAGCTTTCTTT,CASSRGAEDTEAFF
TRBV12-3/TRBV12-4,many,TRBD1,TRBJ2-3,TGTGCCAGCAGTTCCGGACAGGTTTTCACAGATACGCAGTATTTT,CASSSGQVFTDTQYF
TRBV5-6,.,.,TRBJ1-1,TGTGCCAGCAGCTTAAGTGGAATTAGCACTGAAGCTTTCTTT,CASSLSGISTEAFF
TRBV12-3/TRBV12-4,.,.,TRBJ2-3,TGTGCCAGCAGAAAATTGGATATCTCAGATACGCAGTATTTT,CASRKLDISDTQYF
TRBV27,few,TRBD2,TRBJ2-7,TGTGCCAGCAGTTCAACTAGCGGGAGCTCCTACGAGCAGTACTTC,CASSSTSGSSYEQYF
TRBV4-1,.,.,TRBJ1-3,TGCGCCAGCAGCCAAGGGGAGGGCTCTGGAAACACCATATATTTT,CASSQGEGSGNTIYF
TRBV4-1,.,.,TRBJ2-3,TGCGCCAGCAGCCAAGATCGAGGCTATAACACAGATACGCAGTATTTT,CASSQDRGYNTDTQYF
TRBV25-1,.,.,TRBJ2-2,TGTGCCAGCAGTGGGCAAGTCGGCACCGGGGAGCTGTTTTTT,CASSGQVGTGELFF
TRBV20-1,.,.,TRBJ2-7,TGCAGTGCTATACGGTCTTACGAGCAGTACTTC,CSAIRSYEQYF
TRBV20-1,.,TRBD2,TRBJ2-5,TGCAGTGCTAGTGGGGTAGCGGGTGTATCTCCGGGGACCCAGTACTTC,CSASGVAGVSPGTQYF
TRBV2,.,.,TRBJ2-1,TGTGCCAGCAGTGAACGCCCCGGGGACAATGAGCAGTTCTTC,CASSERPGDNEQFF
TRBV25-1,few,TRBD2,TRBJ2-2,TGTGCCAGCAGTGGCACTAGCGGCTCCGGGGAGCTGTTTTTT,CASSGTSGSGELFF
TRBV20-1,many,.,TRBJ1-2,TGCAGTGCTAGACCGGACGAGGGCTATGGCTACACCTTC,CSARPDEGYGYTF
TRBV12-3/TRBV12-4,few,TRBD1,TRBJ1-1,TGTGCCAGCAGACTTCACAGGGGAGACACTGAAGCTTTCTTT,CASRLHRGDTEAFF
TRBV4-1,few,.,TRBJ1-3,TGCGCCAGCAGCCAAGATGAAAGGCAGGGGTCCCACGGAAACACCATATATTTT,CASSQDERQGSHGNTIYF
TRBV29-1,.,TRBD1,TRBJ2-3,TGCAGCGTCGCCGGGACAGGGGTCCCCACAGATACGCAGTATTTT,CSVAGTGVPTDTQYF
TRBV24-1,.,.,TRBJ2-2,TGTGCCACCAGCTGGGGTCACACCGGGGAGCTGTTTTTT,CATSWGHTGELFF
TRBV3-1,few,.,TRBJ2-1,TGTGCCAGCAGCCGTGCGACCAGCTCCTACAATGAGCAGTTCTTC,CASSRATSSYNEQFF
TRBV7-2,few,.,TRBJ1-5,TGTGCCAGCAGCGGGGACACCTTTAGCAATCAGCCCCAGCATTTT,CASSGDTFSNQPQHF
TRBV27,.,.,TRBJ1-2,TGTGCCAGCATGGGAACTAACTATGGCTACACCTTC,CASMGTNYGYTF
TRBV12-3/TRBV12-4,many,TRBD1,TRBJ2-2,TGTGCCACACGACAGGGATCTAGCACCGGGGAGCTGTTTTTT,CATRQGSSTGELFF
TRBV5-1,few,TRBD2,TRBJ2-1,TGCGCCAGCAGCTCCAGCGGGGGTTACTCCTACAATGAGCAGTTCTTC,CASSSSGGYSYNEQFF
TRBV5-1,.,TRBD2,TRBJ2-1,TGCGCCAGCAGCTTGGAGTCTAGCGGGACGGATGAGCAGTTCTTC,CASSLESSGTDEQFF
TRBV24-1,.,TRBD2,TRBJ2-1,TGTGCCACCTCTAGCGGGATTGTCAATGAGCAGTTCTTC,CATSSGIVNEQFF
TRBV11-2,.,.,TRBJ2-1,TGTGCCAGCAGCTTAGGCGGGACAGCCCCCAAGTTCTTC,CASSLGGTAPKFF